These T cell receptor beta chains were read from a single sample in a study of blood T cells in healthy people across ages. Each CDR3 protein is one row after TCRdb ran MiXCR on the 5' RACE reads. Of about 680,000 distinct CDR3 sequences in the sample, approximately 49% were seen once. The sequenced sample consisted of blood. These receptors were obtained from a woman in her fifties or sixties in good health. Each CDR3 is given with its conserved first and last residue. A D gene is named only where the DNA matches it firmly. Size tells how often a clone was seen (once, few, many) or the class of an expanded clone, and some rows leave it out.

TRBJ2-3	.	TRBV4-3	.	CASSQDWERGTDTQYF	TGCGCCAGCAGCCAAGATTGGGAAAGAGGTACAGATACGCAGTATTTT
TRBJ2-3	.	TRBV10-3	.	CAISRAVENRVRGTDTQYF	TGTGCCATCAGTCGAGCCGTGGAGAATCGGGTGAGGGGAACAGATACGCAGTATTTT
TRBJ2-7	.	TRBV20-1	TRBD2	CSARVGLAGVYEQYF	TGCAGTGCTAGAGTGGGACTAGCGGGCGTCTACGAGCAGTACTTC
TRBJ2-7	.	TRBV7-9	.	CASSVGGGRYEQYF	TGTGCCAGCAGCGTAGGAGGGGGCCGATACGAGCAGTACTTC
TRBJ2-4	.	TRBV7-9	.	CASSFALGTSGNIPYF	.
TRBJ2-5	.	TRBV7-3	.	CASSVSGETYGQYF	TGTGCCAGCAGCGTATCCGGAGAAACCTACGGGCAGTACTTC
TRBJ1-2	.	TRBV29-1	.	CSATAFSYGYTF	TGCAGCGCCACAGCCTTTTCATATGGCTACACCTTC
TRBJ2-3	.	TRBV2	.	CASKSQRGRGTDTQYF	TGTGCCAGTAAATCCCAAAGGGGGAGAGGGACAGATACGCAGTATTTT
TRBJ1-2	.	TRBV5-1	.	CASSWDGQNYGYTF	TGCGCCAGCAGCTGGGACGGACAGAACTATGGCTACACCTTC
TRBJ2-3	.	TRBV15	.	CATSRDGDSTQYF	TGTGCCACCAGCAGAGATGGGGACTCGACGCAGTATTTT
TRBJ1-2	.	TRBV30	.	CAWTRPSEGGYTF	TGTGCCTGGACGCGACCGTCCGAAGGTGGCTACACCTTC
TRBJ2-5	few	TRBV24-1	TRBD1	CATSVSGTGKETQYF	TGTGCCACCAGTGTCTCCGGGACAGGGAAAGAGACCCAGTACTTC
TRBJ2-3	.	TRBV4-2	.	CASSQGDWTDTQYF	TGTGCCAGCAGCCAAGGGGACTGGACAGATACGCAGTATTTT
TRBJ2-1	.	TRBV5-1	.	CASREANEQFF	TGCGCCAGCCGAGAGGCCAATGAGCAGTTCTTC
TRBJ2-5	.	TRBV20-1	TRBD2	CSAPGPGLAGETQYF	TGCAGTGCCCCAGGGCCGGGACTAGCGGGAGAGACCCAGTACTTC
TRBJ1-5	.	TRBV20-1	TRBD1	CSAKTGTGGRGAQHF	TGCAGTGCCAAGACGGGGACAGGTGGTCGGGGGGCCCAGCATTTT
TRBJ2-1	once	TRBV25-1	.	CASSERFNEQFF	TGTGCCAGCAGTGAACGGTTCAATGAGCAGTTCTTC
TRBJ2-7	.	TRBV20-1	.	CSASSQADYEQYF	TGCAGTGCTAGTTCTCAGGCCGACTACGAGCAGTACTTC
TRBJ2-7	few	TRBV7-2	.	CASSNRVYEQYF	TGTGCCAGCAGTAACCGGGTGTACGAGCAGTACTTC
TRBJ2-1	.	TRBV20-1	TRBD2	CSARTAGGNNEQFF	TGCAGTGCTAGAACCGCGGGAGGAAACAATGAGCAGTTCTTC
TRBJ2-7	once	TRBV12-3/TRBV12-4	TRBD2	CASSFLEAGVPYEQYF	TGTGCCAGCAGTTTTCTTGAGGCGGGGGTTCCCTACGAGCAGTACTTC
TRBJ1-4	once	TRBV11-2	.	CASSLDMQRGEKLFF	TGTGCCAGCAGCCTGGACATGCAACGGGGTGAAAAACTGTTTTTT
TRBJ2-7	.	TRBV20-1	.	CSAKGLGGQYF	TGCAGTGCTAAGGGCTTAGGGGGGCAGTACTTC
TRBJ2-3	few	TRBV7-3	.	CASSLSGGPTDTQYF	TGTGCCAGCAGCCTTTCGGGCGGGCCCACAGATACGCAGTATTTT
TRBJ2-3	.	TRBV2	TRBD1	CASGFPRDRASTDTQYF	TGTGCCAGCGGTTTTCCCCGGGACAGGGCTAGCACAGATACGCAGTATTTT
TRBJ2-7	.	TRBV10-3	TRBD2	CAISGLAGYEQYF	TGTGCCATCAGTGGACTAGCGGGCTACGAGCAGTACTTC
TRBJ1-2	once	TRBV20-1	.	CSASKQTGGARGYTF	TGCAGTGCTAGCAAACAGACCGGGGGGGCGCGTGGCTACACCTTC
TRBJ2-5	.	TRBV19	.	CASSIGPAQETQYF	TGTGCCAGTAGTATTGGACCAGCCCAAGAGACCCAGTACTTC
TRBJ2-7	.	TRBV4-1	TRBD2	CASSPLALSYNEQYF	TGCGCCAGCAGCCCACTAGCGCTCTCCTACAATGAGCAGTACTTC
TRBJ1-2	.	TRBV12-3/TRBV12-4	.	CASSPDKSYGYTF	TGTGCCAGCAGTCCGGACAAGAGCTATGGCTACACCTTC
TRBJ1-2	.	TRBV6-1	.	CASSIGVEFYGYTF	TGTGCCAGCAGCATTGGGGTGGAGTTCTATGGCTACACCTTC
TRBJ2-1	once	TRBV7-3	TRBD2	CASSLMASGGTEQFF	TGTGCCAGCAGCTTAATGGCTAGCGGGGGCACGGAGCAGTTCTTC
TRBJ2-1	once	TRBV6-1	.	CASSEIPHYNEQFF	TGTGCCAGCAGTGAAATCCCCCACTACAATGAGCAGTTCTTC
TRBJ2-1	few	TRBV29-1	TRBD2	CSVEAGGLENNEQFF	TGCAGCGTTGAAGCGGGAGGGCTTGAGAACAATGAGCAGTTCTTC
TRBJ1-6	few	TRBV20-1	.	CSASRGGNSPLHF	TGCAGTGCTAGTCGGGGGGGGAATTCACCCCTCCACTTT
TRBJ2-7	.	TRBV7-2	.	CASSLYLGSSYEQYF	TGTGCCAGCAGCTTATACTTGGGGAGCTCCTACGAGCAGTACTTC
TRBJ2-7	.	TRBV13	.	CASSLYGGYEQYF	TGTGCCAGCAGCTTATATGGGGGATACGAGCAGTACTTC
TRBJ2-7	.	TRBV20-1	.	CSPGQGWYEQYF	TGCAGCCCGGGGCAGGGTTGGTACGAGCAGTACTTC
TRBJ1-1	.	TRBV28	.	CASSFGMTALNTEAFF	TGTGCCAGCAGTTTTGGGATGACAGCTTTGAACACTGAAGCTTTCTTT
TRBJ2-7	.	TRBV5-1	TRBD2	CASSPTLAGSSYEQYF	TGCGCCAGCAGCCCGACACTAGCGGGGAGCTCCTACGAGCAGTACTTC
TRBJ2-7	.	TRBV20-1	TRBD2	CSAWTSGNSYEQYF	TGCAGTGCTTGGACTAGCGGCAACTCCTACGAGCAGTACTTC
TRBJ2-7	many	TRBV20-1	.	CSAKVTGIEAYEQYF	TGCAGTGCTAAAGTTACAGGGATCGAGGCCTACGAGCAGTACTTC
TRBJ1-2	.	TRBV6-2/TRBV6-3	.	CASSYSSYRTPHTYGYTF	TGTGCCAGCAGTTACTCAAGTTACCGGACCCCACACACCTATGGCTACACCTTC
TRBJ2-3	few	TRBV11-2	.	CASSGSGRDGDTQYF	TGTGCCAGCAGCGGATCTGGGCGGGACGGGGATACGCAGTATTTT
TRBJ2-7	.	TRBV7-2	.	CASSFDRTEQYF	TGTGCCAGCAGCTTTGACAGGACTGAGCAGTACTTC
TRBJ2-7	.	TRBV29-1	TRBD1	CSVKQGGSEQYF	TGCAGCGTTAAACAGGGGGGTTCCGAGCAGTACTTC
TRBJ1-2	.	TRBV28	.	CASGTAYGYTF	TGTGCCAGCGGGACCGCCTATGGCTACACCTTC
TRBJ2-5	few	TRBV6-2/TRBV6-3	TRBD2	CASSLPGLVQETQYF	TGTGCCAGCAGTCTGCCGGGACTAGTGCAAGAGACCCAGTACTTC
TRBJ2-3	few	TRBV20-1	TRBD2	CSADSGHPDTQYF	TGCAGTGCTGATAGCGGGCACCCAGATACGCAGTATTTT
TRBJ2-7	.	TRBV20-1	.	CSARDNLSWGSSYEQYF	TGCAGTGCTAGAGATAATCTATCGTGGGGGAGTTCCTACGAGCAGTACTTC
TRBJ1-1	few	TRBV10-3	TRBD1	CAISEMGQGREAFF	TGTGCCATCAGTGAGATGGGACAGGGCCGTGAAGCTTTCTTT